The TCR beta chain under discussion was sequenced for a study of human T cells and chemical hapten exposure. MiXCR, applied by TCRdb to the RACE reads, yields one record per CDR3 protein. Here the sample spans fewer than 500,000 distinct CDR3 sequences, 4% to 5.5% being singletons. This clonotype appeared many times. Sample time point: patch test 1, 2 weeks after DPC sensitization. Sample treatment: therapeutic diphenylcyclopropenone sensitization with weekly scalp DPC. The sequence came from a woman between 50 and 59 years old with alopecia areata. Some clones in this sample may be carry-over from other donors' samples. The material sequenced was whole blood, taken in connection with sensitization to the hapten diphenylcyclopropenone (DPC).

The CDR3 region is CASSLSSPGVRETQYF. The DNA of the CDR3 is TGTGCCAGCAGTTTATCCAGCCCGGGAGTCAGGGAGACCCAGTACTTC. The V gene is TRBV12-3 or TRBV12-4, the J gene TRBJ2-5, with D perhaps matching TRBD2 (6 bases). V was shortened by 2 bases and J by 5 bases, with 18 bases between the two germline ends. This CDR3 is built from 16 residues.